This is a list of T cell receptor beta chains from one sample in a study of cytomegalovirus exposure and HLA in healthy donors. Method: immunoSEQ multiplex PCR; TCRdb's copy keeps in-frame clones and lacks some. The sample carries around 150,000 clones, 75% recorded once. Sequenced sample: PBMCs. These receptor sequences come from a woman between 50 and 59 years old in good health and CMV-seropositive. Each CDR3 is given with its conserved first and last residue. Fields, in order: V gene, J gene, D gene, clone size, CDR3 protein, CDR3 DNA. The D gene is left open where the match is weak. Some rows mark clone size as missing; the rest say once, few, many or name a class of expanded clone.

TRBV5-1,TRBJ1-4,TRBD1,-,CASSAGQGNEKLFF,TGCGCCAGCAGCGCGGGACAGGGTAATGAAAAACTGTTTTTT
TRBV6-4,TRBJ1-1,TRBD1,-,CASSQDRVATEAFF,TGTGCCAGCAGTCAGGACAGGGTGGCCACTGAAGCTTTCTTT
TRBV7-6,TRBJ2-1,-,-,CASSRSPDSNNEQFF,TGTGCCAGCAGCAGGAGCCCAGACTCCAACAATGAGCAGTTCTTC
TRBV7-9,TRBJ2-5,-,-,CASSRGKETQYF,TGTGCCAGCAGCCGGGGAAAAGAGACCCAGTACTTC
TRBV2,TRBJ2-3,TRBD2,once,CASSEGVWTGTSDSTDTQYF,TGTGCCAGCAGTGAGGGCGTTTGGACCGGGACTAGCGATAGCACAGATACGCAGTATTTT
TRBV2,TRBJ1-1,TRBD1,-,CASSGYRGTEAFF,TGTGCCAGCAGTGGATACAGGGGGACTGAAGCTTTCTTT
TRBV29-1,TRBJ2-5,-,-,CSGRESQETQYF,TGCAGTGGACGGGAGAGCCAAGAGACCCAGTACTTC
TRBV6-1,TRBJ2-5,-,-,CASSEQAVEQYF,TGTGCCAGCAGTGAACAGGCAGTTGAGCAGTACTTC
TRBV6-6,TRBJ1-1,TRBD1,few,CASTQGARTEAFF,TGTGCCAGCACTCAGGGGGCTCGTACTGAAGCTTTCTTT
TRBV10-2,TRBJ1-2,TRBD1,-,CASTVTGDNYGYTF,TGCGCCAGCACAGTCACAGGGGATAACTATGGCTACACCTTC
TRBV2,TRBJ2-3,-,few,CASTARRGGGTQYF,TGTGCCAGTACAGCGAGGCGGGGAGGCGGTACGCAGTATTTT
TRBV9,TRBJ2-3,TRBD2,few,CASSVSGGYTDTQYF,TGTGCCAGCAGCGTTAGCGGGGGCTACACAGATACGCAGTATTTT
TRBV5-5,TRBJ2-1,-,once,CASSLAPRGGEQFF,TGTGCCAGCAGCTTGGCTCCCCGAGGAGGGGAGCAGTTCTTC
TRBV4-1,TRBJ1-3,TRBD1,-,CASSPGQGVWNTIYF,TGCGCCAGCAGCCCGGGACAGGGCGTCTGGAACACCATATATTTT
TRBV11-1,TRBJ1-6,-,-,CASSLVRNSPLHF,TGTGCCAGCAGCTTAGTGCGGAATTCACCCCTCCACTTT
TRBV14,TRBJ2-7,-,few,CASSQDSSGLYEQYF,TGTGCCAGCAGCCAAGATTCCAGCGGGCTCTACGAGCAGTACTTC